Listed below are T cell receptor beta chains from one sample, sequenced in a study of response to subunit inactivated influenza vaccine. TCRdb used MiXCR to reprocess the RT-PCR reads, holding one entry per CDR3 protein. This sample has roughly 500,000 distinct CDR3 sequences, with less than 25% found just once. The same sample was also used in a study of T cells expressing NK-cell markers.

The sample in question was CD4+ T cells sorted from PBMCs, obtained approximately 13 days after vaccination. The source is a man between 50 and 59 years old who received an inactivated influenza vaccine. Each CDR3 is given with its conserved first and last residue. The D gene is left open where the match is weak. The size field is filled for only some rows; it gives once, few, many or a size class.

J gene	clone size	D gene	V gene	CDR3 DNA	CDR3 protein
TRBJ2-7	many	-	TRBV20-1	TGCAGTGCTAGAGATTACTACGAGCAGTACTTC	CSARDYYEQYF
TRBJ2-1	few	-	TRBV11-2	TGTGCCAGCAGCTTAGTTCCCCCGGTCTTCCCCTACAATGAGCAGTTCTTC	CASSLVPPVFPYNEQFF
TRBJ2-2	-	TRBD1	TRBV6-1	TGTGCCAGCAGGAGAAACAGGGGGCAGAACACCGGGGAGCTGTTTTTT	CASRRNRGQNTGELFF
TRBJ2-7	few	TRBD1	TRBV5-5	TGTGCCAGCAGCCTACTAACCCCCGGGACAGAGCCCTACGAGCAGTACTTC	CASSLLTPGTEPYEQYF
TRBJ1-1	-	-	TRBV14	TGTGCCAGCAGCCATTGGGGGGTCACACAGGTGAACACTGAAGCTTTCTTT	CASSHWGVTQVNTEAFF
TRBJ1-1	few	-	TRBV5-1	TGCGCCAGCAGCTCTCGACGGATGAACACTGAAGCTTTCTTT	CASSSRRMNTEAFF
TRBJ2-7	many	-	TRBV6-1	TGTGCCAGCAGTCCGCCTGGGCGGAGGGCCTCCTACGAGCAGTACTTC	CASSPPGRRASYEQYF
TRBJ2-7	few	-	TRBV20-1	TGCAGTGCTAGACTAGACTACGAGCAGTACTTC	CSARLDYEQYF
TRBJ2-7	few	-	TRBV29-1	TGCAGCGTCCTGAAGGACAGAACCTCCTACGAGCAGTACTTC	CSVLKDRTSYEQYF
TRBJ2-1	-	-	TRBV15	TGTGCCACCCAAAAGGTCGGGTTGGTCTACAATGAGCAGTTCTTC	CATQKVGLVYNEQFF
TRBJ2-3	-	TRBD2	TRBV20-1	TGCAGTGGACTATTTCTAGCGGGATACACAGATACGCAGTATTTT	CSGLFLAGYTDTQYF
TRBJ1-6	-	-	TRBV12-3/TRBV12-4	TGTGCCAGCAGTTTTCAGGCGGGGAATTCACCCCTCCACTTT	CASSFQAGNSPLHF
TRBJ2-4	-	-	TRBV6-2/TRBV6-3	TGTGCCAGCAGAAAGCCAACAGGAGCCAAAAACATTCAGTACTTC	CASRKPTGAKNIQYF
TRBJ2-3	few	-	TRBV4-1	TGCGCCAGCAGACTTACAGGGTTGGGTACAGATACGCAGTATTTT	CASRLTGLGTDTQYF
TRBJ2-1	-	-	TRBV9	TGTGCCAGCAGCATAGGACGTAGCAATGAGCAGTTCTTC	CASSIGRSNEQFF
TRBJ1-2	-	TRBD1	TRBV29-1	TGCAGCGGGTTAGTAGGGGGCTTGGGCTATGGCTACACCTTC	CSGLVGGLGYGYTF
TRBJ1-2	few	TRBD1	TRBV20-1	TGCAGTGCAAAAACAGGGGAATATGGCTACACCTTC	CSAKTGEYGYTF
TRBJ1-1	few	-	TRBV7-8	TGTGCCAGCAGCCTAGGGGTGGAGAACACTGAAGCTTTCTTT	CASSLGVENTEAFF
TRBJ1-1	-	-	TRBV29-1	TGCAGCGTGGAGGGTCAGGGGCCAGGCACTGAAGCTTTCTTT	CSVEGQGPGTEAFF
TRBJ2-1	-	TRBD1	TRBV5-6	TGTGCCAGCAGCTTGGGTGGGACAGGGAGGAATGAGCAGTTCTTC	CASSLGGTGRNEQFF
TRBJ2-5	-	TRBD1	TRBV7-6	TGTGCCAGCAGCCGAAACAGGGGCCTCCAAGAGACCCAGTACTTC	CASSRNRGLQETQYF
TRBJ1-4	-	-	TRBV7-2	TGTGCCAGCACCCGTCCGGGTAATGAAAAACTGTTTTTT	CASTRPGNEKLFF
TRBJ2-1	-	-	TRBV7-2	TGTGCCAGCAGCTTAGACTACATGGGTGAGCAGTTCTTC	CASSLDYMGEQFF
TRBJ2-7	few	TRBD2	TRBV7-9	TGTGCCAGCAGCTTATTCGCGGGAGTGGGGCAGTACTTC	CASSLFAGVGQYF
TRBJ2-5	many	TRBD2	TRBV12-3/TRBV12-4	TGTGCCAGCAGTTTCAGCGGGGAAGAGACCCAGTACTTC	CASSFSGEETQYF
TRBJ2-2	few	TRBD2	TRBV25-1	TGTGCCAGCAGTGAAGCGGGGGGGCCCGCCGGGGAGCTGTTTTTT	CASSEAGGPAGELFF
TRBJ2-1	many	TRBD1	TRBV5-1	TGCGCCAGCAGCGATGCAGGGGGCAATGAGCAGTTCTTC	CASSDAGGNEQFF
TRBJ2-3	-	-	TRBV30	TGTGCCTGGAGTGTAGGGCAGGACAACACAGATACGCAGTATTTT	CAWSVGQDNTDTQYF
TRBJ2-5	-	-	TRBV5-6	TGTGCCAGCAGCTTCGGGGCAGGCCTAGAGACCCAGTACTTC	CASSFGAGLETQYF
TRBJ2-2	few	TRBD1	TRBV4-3	TGCGCCAGCAGCCAAACTACAGGGGTCACCGGGGAGCTGTTTTTT	CASSQTTGVTGELFF
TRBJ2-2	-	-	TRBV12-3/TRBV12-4	TGTGCCAGCAGTGTCCGACAGGCGAACACCGGGGAGCTGTTTTTT	CASSVRQANTGELFF
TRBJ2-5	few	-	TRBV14	TGTGCCAGCAGCCCCCTCGCGCAAGAGACCCAGTACTTC	CASSPLAQETQYF
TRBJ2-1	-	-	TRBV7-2	TGTGCCAGCAGCTTGTGGGGCGGAGGCTCCTACAATGAGCAGTTCTTC	CASSLWGGGSYNEQFF
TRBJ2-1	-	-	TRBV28	TGTGCCAGCAGTGGGGGCTGGGGTGTTGGGGGCCCGTACAATGAGCAGTTCTTC	CASSGGWGVGGPYNEQFF
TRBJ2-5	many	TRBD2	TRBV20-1	TGCAGTGCTAGGAATTCGCGGGGGGGAGAGACCCAGTACTTC	CSARNSRGGETQYF
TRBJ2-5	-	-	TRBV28	TGTGCCAGCAGTTTCGACACACAAGAGACCCAGTACTTC	CASSFDTQETQYF
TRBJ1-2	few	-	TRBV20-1	TGCAGTGCTAGAGAGAAGGCCCACTATGGCTACACCTTC	CSAREKAHYGYTF
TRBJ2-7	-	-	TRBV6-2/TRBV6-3	TGTGCCAGCAGTTCGTCCGGGACACCCTGGGAGCAGTACTTC	CASSSSGTPWEQYF